The rows below give T cell receptor beta chains drawn from one sample of a study of T cells after yellow fever vaccination. One entry per CDR3 protein, called by TCRdb with MiXCR from the 5' RACE reads. This repertoire shows approximately 450,000 distinct CDR3 sequences, 18% found once; its top ten account for roughly a sixth. The source material was PBMCs, sampled before the yellow fever booster vaccination. The receptors were gathered from a man younger than 35 who received the YFV17D yellow fever vaccine. The CDR3 runs from the conserved cysteine through the conserved F or W. A D gene is named only where the DNA matches it firmly. Only some rows state a clone size, as once, few, many or a class for expanded clones.

j_gene: TRBJ1-4; v_gene: TRBV4-1; d_gene: NA; abundance: NA; CDR3nt: TGCGCCAGCAGCCAACAGAATGAAAAACTGTTTTTT; CDR3aa: CASSQQNEKLFF
j_gene: TRBJ2-3; v_gene: TRBV11-2; d_gene: NA; abundance: NA; CDR3nt: TGTGCCAGCAGCTCGACCCTGAGAACTGGGGTAGATACGCAGTATTTT; CDR3aa: CASSSTLRTGVDTQYF
j_gene: TRBJ2-1; v_gene: TRBV4-2; d_gene: NA; abundance: NA; CDR3nt: TGTGCCAGCAGCCAAGATACGACTTACAATGAGCAGTTCTTC; CDR3aa: CASSQDTTYNEQFF
j_gene: TRBJ2-3; v_gene: TRBV6-2/TRBV6-3; d_gene: NA; abundance: NA; CDR3nt: TGTGCCAGCAGTTACGGCAGGGGCATCGCAGATACGCAGTATTTT; CDR3aa: CASSYGRGIADTQYF
j_gene: TRBJ2-7; v_gene: TRBV10-3; d_gene: TRBD1; abundance: NA; CDR3nt: TGTGCCATCAGTGAGTCGACAGGGGTGGCCGAGCAGTACTTC; CDR3aa: CAISESTGVAEQYF
j_gene: TRBJ2-3; v_gene: TRBV27; d_gene: TRBD2; abundance: few; CDR3nt: TGTGCCAGCAGTTCGAGACTAGCGGGGGGCACAGATACGCAGTATTTT; CDR3aa: CASSSRLAGGTDTQYF
j_gene: TRBJ2-1; v_gene: TRBV29-1; d_gene: NA; abundance: NA; CDR3nt: TGCAGCGTTTGGGTCGGGGGCTCCTACAATGAGCAGTTCTTC; CDR3aa: CSVWVGGSYNEQFF
j_gene: TRBJ2-1; v_gene: TRBV2; d_gene: TRBD2; abundance: few; CDR3nt: TGTGCCAGCAGTGACGGTCGGCGGGGGGGAAGTGAGCAGTTCTTC; CDR3aa: CASSDGRRGGSEQFF
j_gene: TRBJ2-5; v_gene: TRBV7-9; d_gene: NA; abundance: few; CDR3nt: TGTGCCAGCAGCCAATTCCAAGAGACCCAGTACTTC; CDR3aa: CASSQFQETQYF
j_gene: TRBJ2-2; v_gene: TRBV28; d_gene: NA; abundance: few; CDR3nt: TGTGCCAGCATGGGCAGCCTGCTCACCGGGGAGCTGTTTTTT; CDR3aa: CASMGSLLTGELFF
j_gene: TRBJ2-3; v_gene: TRBV15; d_gene: NA; abundance: few; CDR3nt: TGTGCCACCAGCAGAGAGTTACCGGGGGCAGATACGCAGTATTTT; CDR3aa: CATSRELPGADTQYF
j_gene: TRBJ1-3; v_gene: TRBV7-9; d_gene: NA; abundance: NA; CDR3nt: TGTGCCAGCAGCCCCGTGTACTCTGGAAACACCATATATTTT; CDR3aa: CASSPVYSGNTIYF
j_gene: TRBJ1-1; v_gene: TRBV20-1; d_gene: NA; abundance: NA; CDR3nt: TGCAGTGCCCCCAACGGTAGGGGCCGGAACACTGAAGCTTTCTTT; CDR3aa: CSAPNGRGRNTEAFF
j_gene: TRBJ1-6; v_gene: TRBV7-2; d_gene: NA; abundance: NA; CDR3nt: TGTGCCAGCGGGCTGCAGGGGTTCAATTCACCCCTCCACTTT; CDR3aa: CASGLQGFNSPLHF
j_gene: TRBJ2-2; v_gene: TRBV27; d_gene: NA; abundance: few; CDR3nt: TGTGCCAGCAACCGAGGGGGTCCAGGGGGGGAGCTGTTTTTT; CDR3aa: CASNRGGPGGELFF
j_gene: TRBJ2-1; v_gene: TRBV29-1; d_gene: NA; abundance: NA; CDR3nt: TGCAGCGTTTTTGTGACAGGTTTCAATGAGCAGTTCTTC; CDR3aa: CSVFVTGFNEQFF
j_gene: TRBJ1-4; v_gene: TRBV20-1; d_gene: NA; abundance: few; CDR3nt: TGCAGTGCTAGAGATCAAAGGGGTAATGAAAAACTGTTTTTT; CDR3aa: CSARDQRGNEKLFF
j_gene: TRBJ1-6; v_gene: TRBV9; d_gene: NA; abundance: NA; CDR3nt: TGTGCCAGCAGCGGTTACAGCCTGACCAATTCACCCCTCCACTTT; CDR3aa: CASSGYSLTNSPLHF
j_gene: TRBJ2-5; v_gene: TRBV10-2; d_gene: NA; abundance: few; CDR3nt: TGCGCCAGCAGTGAGCCTCGGGTGACGGCCGAGACCCAGTACTTC; CDR3aa: CASSEPRVTAETQYF
j_gene: TRBJ1-1; v_gene: TRBV24-1; d_gene: TRBD1; abundance: NA; CDR3nt: TGTGCCACCAGTGCGGCCGACAGGGATATAGCTTTCTTT; CDR3aa: CATSAADRDIAFF
j_gene: TRBJ1-2; v_gene: TRBV29-1; d_gene: TRBD1; abundance: NA; CDR3nt: TGCAGCGTAGCAGGGGGAACCTATGGCTACACCTTC; CDR3aa: CSVAGGTYGYTF
j_gene: TRBJ1-1; v_gene: TRBV19; d_gene: NA; abundance: once; CDR3nt: TGTGCCAGTAGTATGGGGGGACTGCGACTGAACACTGAAGCTTTCTTT; CDR3aa: CASSMGGLRLNTEAFF
j_gene: TRBJ2-7; v_gene: TRBV27; d_gene: TRBD1; abundance: NA; CDR3nt: TGTGCCAGCAGTTTTCGGGACAGCACCTACGAGCAGTACTTC; CDR3aa: CASSFRDSTYEQYF
j_gene: TRBJ1-2; v_gene: TRBV6-5; d_gene: TRBD1; abundance: NA; CDR3nt: TGTGCCAGCAGGGGACAGGCCCCTCGCTATGGCTACACCTTC; CDR3aa: CASRGQAPRYGYTF
j_gene: TRBJ1-6; v_gene: TRBV20-1; d_gene: TRBD1; abundance: NA; CDR3nt: TGCAGTGCCCGGGACAGGGCGAGCTCCTATAATTCACCCCTCCACTTT; CDR3aa: CSARDRASSYNSPLHF
j_gene: TRBJ2-3; v_gene: TRBV5-1; d_gene: NA; abundance: few; CDR3nt: TGCGCCAGCAGCTTCAACAGGGATACGCAGTATTTT; CDR3aa: CASSFNRDTQYF
j_gene: TRBJ2-7; v_gene: TRBV6-2/TRBV6-3; d_gene: TRBD2; abundance: few; CDR3nt: TGTGCCAGCGGACCACTTGGCGGGAGATACGAGCAGTACTTC; CDR3aa: CASGPLGGRYEQYF
j_gene: TRBJ2-3; v_gene: TRBV10-3; d_gene: TRBD1; abundance: many; CDR3nt: TGTGCCACCGGGACAGGGGTGGGAGATACGCAGTATTTT; CDR3aa: CATGTGVGDTQYF
j_gene: TRBJ2-5; v_gene: TRBV18; d_gene: TRBD2; abundance: NA; CDR3nt: TGTGCCAGCTCACCATATAGCGGGGACCGCCAAGAGACCCAGTACTTC; CDR3aa: CASSPYSGDRQETQYF
j_gene: TRBJ1-2; v_gene: TRBV20-1; d_gene: NA; abundance: NA; CDR3nt: TGCAGTGCTAGAGCGGGGGCAGGGTTTGTCGGCGATGGCTACACCTTC; CDR3aa: CSARAGAGFVGDGYTF
j_gene: TRBJ1-5; v_gene: TRBV18; d_gene: NA; abundance: NA; CDR3nt: TGTGCCAGCTCACCGGCAGACCCGCTGTGGGGCCAGCCCCAGCATTTT; CDR3aa: CASSPADPLWGQPQHF
j_gene: TRBJ1-2; v_gene: TRBV7-2; d_gene: TRBD1; abundance: few; CDR3nt: TGTGCCAGCAGCTCCCAAGGACAGGGGTATGGCTACACCTTC; CDR3aa: CASSSQGQGYGYTF
j_gene: TRBJ1-4; v_gene: TRBV5-1; d_gene: TRBD1; abundance: NA; CDR3nt: TGCGCCAGCAGCGGGACAGCTACTTCTAATGAAAAACTGTTTTTT; CDR3aa: CASSGTATSNEKLFF
j_gene: TRBJ1-5; v_gene: TRBV6-5; d_gene: NA; abundance: NA; CDR3nt: TGTGCCAGCAGTAGCGACATCTTGGGTCAGCCCCAGCATTTT; CDR3aa: CASSSDILGQPQHF
j_gene: TRBJ1-2; v_gene: TRBV5-1; d_gene: NA; abundance: NA; CDR3nt: TGCGCCAGCAGCTTGGGGGACATGACTAACTATGGCTACACCTTC; CDR3aa: CASSLGDMTNYGYTF
j_gene: TRBJ1-2; v_gene: TRBV19; d_gene: TRBD1; abundance: few; CDR3nt: TGTGCCAGTAGCGCGACAGGGGGCGAACCCTATGGCTACACCTTC; CDR3aa: CASSATGGEPYGYTF
j_gene: TRBJ2-1; v_gene: TRBV7-2; d_gene: TRBD2; abundance: few; CDR3nt: TGTGCCAGCAGCCAACGACTAGCGGGGCCCCCCAGCTCCTACAATGAGCAGTTCTTC; CDR3aa: CASSQRLAGPPSSYNEQFF
j_gene: TRBJ2-5; v_gene: TRBV4-1; d_gene: TRBD2; abundance: NA; CDR3nt: TGCGCCAGCAGCCAAGATGAGGGACTAGCCAGTGAGACCCAGTACTTC; CDR3aa: CASSQDEGLASETQYF
j_gene: TRBJ2-5; v_gene: TRBV5-5; d_gene: NA; abundance: few; CDR3nt: TGTGCCAGCAGCTTGCAGGGGCGAGGGGAGACCCAGTACTTC; CDR3aa: CASSLQGRGETQYF
j_gene: TRBJ1-5; v_gene: TRBV12-3/TRBV12-4; d_gene: TRBD1; abundance: few; CDR3nt: TGTGCCAGCAGCTACGGGACAGCTAGCAATCAGCCCCAGCATTTT; CDR3aa: CASSYGTASNQPQHF
j_gene: TRBJ1-6; v_gene: TRBV7-7; d_gene: NA; abundance: NA; CDR3nt: TGTGCTAGCAGCTTAGAGTCCGCCGGGGGAAATTCACCCCTCCACTTT; CDR3aa: CASSLESAGGNSPLHF
j_gene: TRBJ1-1; v_gene: TRBV6-5; d_gene: NA; abundance: few; CDR3nt: TGTGCCAGCAGTTCATCAGGCACTGAAGCTTTCTTT; CDR3aa: CASSSSGTEAFF
j_gene: TRBJ2-3; v_gene: TRBV6-1; d_gene: NA; abundance: NA; CDR3nt: TGTGCCAGCACCGGATGGGAATCAGCACCTAGCACAGATACGCAGTATTTT; CDR3aa: CASTGWESAPSTDTQYF
j_gene: TRBJ2-2; v_gene: TRBV5-1; d_gene: NA; abundance: few; CDR3nt: TGCGCCAGCGCTGTCAGGAGTAACACCGGGGAGCTGTTTTTT; CDR3aa: CASAVRSNTGELFF
j_gene: TRBJ2-1; v_gene: TRBV5-1; d_gene: TRBD2; abundance: NA; CDR3nt: TGCGCCAGCAGCTTGACCTTGGCGGGGGGCCTGCGGGATGAGCAGTTCTTC; CDR3aa: CASSLTLAGGLRDEQFF
j_gene: TRBJ2-3; v_gene: TRBV10-3; d_gene: NA; abundance: NA; CDR3nt: TGTGCCATCGGGGTTGCTAGACCTGAGGCAGATACGCAGTATTTT; CDR3aa: CAIGVARPEADTQYF
j_gene: TRBJ1-6; v_gene: TRBV20-1; d_gene: TRBD1; abundance: few; CDR3nt: TGCAGTGCTAGAGATGACAGGGGACCTGATTATAATTCACCCCTCCACTTT; CDR3aa: CSARDDRGPDYNSPLHF
j_gene: TRBJ2-3; v_gene: TRBV11-2; d_gene: NA; abundance: few; CDR3nt: TGTGCCAGCAGCTTGGTGTCGACTAGCACAGATACGCAGTATTTT; CDR3aa: CASSLVSTSTDTQYF
j_gene: TRBJ1-4; v_gene: TRBV5-6; d_gene: NA; abundance: few; CDR3nt: TGTGCCAGCAGCCGATGGCAGGGGCGAGGTGAAAAACTGTTTTTT; CDR3aa: CASSRWQGRGEKLFF
j_gene: TRBJ2-5; v_gene: TRBV25-1; d_gene: TRBD2; abundance: NA; CDR3nt: TGTGCCAGCAGTGAATTCGGGGGAGGGGAGACCCAGTACTTC; CDR3aa: CASSEFGGGETQYF
j_gene: TRBJ2-5; v_gene: TRBV6-5; d_gene: TRBD2; abundance: NA; CDR3nt: TGTGCCAGCAGTTACTCTCGACTAGCGGGGGACCAAGAGACCCAGTACTTC; CDR3aa: CASSYSRLAGDQETQYF
j_gene: TRBJ2-1; v_gene: TRBV12-3/TRBV12-4; d_gene: TRBD1; abundance: NA; CDR3nt: TGTGCCAGCAGTTGGGACAGTGGGTACAATGAGCAGTTCTTC; CDR3aa: CASSWDSGYNEQFF
j_gene: TRBJ2-3; v_gene: TRBV4-1; d_gene: TRBD2; abundance: NA; CDR3nt: TGCGCCAGCAGCCAGCGGACTAGCGGCACAGATACGCAGTATTTT; CDR3aa: CASSQRTSGTDTQYF
j_gene: TRBJ2-2; v_gene: TRBV11-2; d_gene: NA; abundance: few; CDR3nt: TGTGCCAGCAGCTTAGGCCTAGCTTCCGGGGAGCTGTTTTTT; CDR3aa: CASSLGLASGELFF
j_gene: TRBJ2-5; v_gene: TRBV4-1; d_gene: NA; abundance: few; CDR3nt: TGCGCCAGCAGCCTTTCCCACCACGGCTTAGAGACCCAGTACTTC; CDR3aa: CASSLSHHGLETQYF